This entry lists 19 T cell receptor beta chains sequenced from one sample in a study of blood T cells in healthy people across ages (dated by TCRdb to the mid-2010s). Receptor amplification or capture employed 5' RACE. Sequencing was carried out with an Illumina HiSeq 2500. A second PCR of about 6 to 11 cycles was performed with a sample-barcoded 5' primer and a J-beta primer mix. The raw public reads went through TCRdb reprocessing: fastp at Q25, MiXCR clone calling, in-frame beta chains kept. Here each entry gathers all rows of one CDR3 protein and keeps the most common genes and DNA. The sample table contains about a million distinct CDR3 sequences; only one count was recorded for roughly 51% of them. About 22% of the sample is taken by the ten largest. Sequenced: blood. All receptors come from a woman aged 55-69 years in good health.

CDR3 sequence (DNA): TGTGCCAGCAGCCTCGCCGGGACTAGCGGTCGGAACATAGATACGCAGTATTTT. It codes for CASSLAGTSGRNIDTQYF. The chain recombines TRBV27 with TRBJ2-3; 11 nucleotides agree with TRBD2. This CDR3 contains 18 residues. The V gene's germline CDR1 is MNHEY and CDR2 SMNVEV (reference sequence). Trimming cost V 6 bases and J 5 bases; bases outside gene matches: 16.

Details on this clonotype: The junction and the germline gene differ at one end; a read error may be behind it. This chain uses TRBV12-3 or TRBV12-4 with TRBJ2-7; D not certain. This CDR3 has 13 amino acids. The CDR3 here is CASSVAVTYEQYF. DNA of the CDR3: TGTGCCAGCAGTGTAGCTGTCACCTACGAGCAGTACTTC.

The chain is built from TRBV20-1 and TRBJ2-7, with 9 bases that match TRBD1. CDR1 DFQATT and CDR2 SNEGSKA come from the germline V gene (reference sequence). CDR3 length: 14 amino acids. The CDR3 coding sequence is TGCAGCCCAGGGGTCGGGACAGGGCCCTACGAGCAGTACTTC. This codes for CSPGVGTGPYEQYF.

V is TRBV30 and J is TRBJ2-3; no clear D. Trimming stripped 3 bases from V and 1 base from J, with 11 bases between. Germline V gene lookup returns CDR1 GTSNPN and CDR2 SVGIG (reference sequence). The CDR3 has 14 residues. This CDR3 is CAWRFGLGTDTQYF. CDR3 sequence (DNA): TGTGCCTGGAGGTTCGGGCTGGGCACAGATACGCAGTATTTT.

This chain links TRBV20-1 with TRBJ2-7; 8 positions match TRBD2. CDR3 length: 13 residues. CDR1 and CDR2 from the germline V gene are DFQATT and SNEGSKA (reference sequence). The junction had 9 bases not matched to a gene; V was cut back by 6 bases and J by 5 bases. This chain's CDR3 is CSAEAGAPHEQYF. CDR3 coding DNA: TGCAGTGCCGAAGCGGGAGCCCCTCACGAGCAGTACTTC.

This clonotype was found a few times. CDR3: CASSTALQGNSPLHF. The CDR3 coding sequence is TGCGCCAGCAGCACAGCGTTACAGGGGAATTCACCCCTCCACTTT. V is TRBV5-1 and J is TRBJ1-6; TRBD1 agrees at 7 bases. The CDR3 sequence is 15 residues long. The trim removed 4 bases at V and 7 bases at J, leaving 8 bases unmatched. Germline V lookup: CDR1 SGHRS, CDR2 YFSETQ.

The chain recombines TRBV7-2 with TRBJ2-3; D gene uncertain. The CDR3 is made up of 14 amino acids. Trimming took off 5 bases at V and 2 bases at J, with 11 bases between the two ends. Germline V CDR1 and CDR2: SGHTA, FQGNSA. CDR3 in amino acids: CASSPMDITDTQYF. In nucleotides, the CDR3 is TGTGCCAGCAGCCCCATGGATATCACAGATACGCAGTATTTT.

This clonotype came up a few times. The rearrangement links TRBV3-1 to TRBJ1-2, with D unresolved. The CDR3 consists of 14 residues. V lost 3 bases and J lost 4, with 12 bases in between. Looked up from germline, CDR1 is LGHDT and CDR2 is YNNKEL (reference sequence). The CDR3 spells CASSHRGPGYGYTF. For the CDR3, the DNA is TGTGCCAGCAGCCACAGAGGGCCTGGCTATGGCTACACCTTC.

This chain joins TRBV12-3 or TRBV12-4 and TRBJ2-5, with 7 bases that match TRBD2. The CDR3 covers 14 residues. The V gene end was trimmed by 5 bases and the J gene end by 4 bases; junction bases not matched to a gene: 7. CDR3 bases: TGTGCCAGCAGTGTATCCACGGGGGGAGAGACCCAGTACTTC. It translates to CASSVSTGGETQYF.

This clonotype came up a few times. This chain uses TRBV21-1 with TRBJ1-2; whether TRBD1, the table's D call, matches the DNA was not checked. TRBV21-1 is a pseudogene locus. The length of the CDR3 is 16 residues. As DNA, the CDR3 is TGTGCCAGCAGCAAAGAGGGGGACAGGGAGAACTATGGCTACACCTTC. Residues: CASSKEGDRENYGYTF.

This rearrangement joins TRBV7-2 to TRBJ1-2; D is unresolved. Trimming removed 2 bases from V and 2 bases from J, with 12 bases in between. The CDR3 loop spans 15 amino acids. The V gene's germline CDR1 is SGHTA and CDR2 FQGNSA. The CDR3 DNA reads TGTGCCAGCAGCTTATACCCGATACTAAACTATGGCTACACCTTC. It specifies CASSLYPILNYGYTF.

This clonotype has a handful of counts. This sequence joins TRBV9 and TRBJ2-7; weak D call: TRBD1 (6 bases). Between the trimmed V and J ends, which lost 4 bases and 0 bases, there was a span of 11 bases. CDR3 length equals 14 residues. Germline V gene sequence: CDR1 SGDLS, CDR2 YYNGEE. The CDR3 nucleotides are TGTGCCAGCAGCCCTCTAGGGGGCTCCTACGAGCAGTACTTC. Translation: CASSPLGGSYEQYF. The complete variable domain, with remaining parts taken from reference TRBV9 and TRBJ2-7, reads DSGVTQTPKHLITATGQRVTLRCSPRSGDLSVYWYQQSLDQGLQFLIQYYNGEERAKGNILERFSAQQFPDLHSELNLSSLELGDSALYFCASSPLGGSYEQYFGPGTRLTVT.

V and J are TRBV7-8 and TRBJ2-7; the match to TRBD2 covers 11 bases. This CDR3 spans 15 amino acids. Trimming took 5 bases from V and 6 from J; bases not matched to a gene: 9. The germline V gene has CDR1 SGHVS and CDR2 FQNEAQ. In nucleotides, the CDR3 is TGTGCCAGCAGCACACAACTAGCGGGAGTTAGCGAGCAGTACTTC. Its protein product is CASSTQLAGVSEQYF.

The chain combines TRBV2 with TRBJ2-3, with 7 bases that match TRBD2. Germline trimming cut 11 bases from V and 5 bases from J; bases unmatched to any gene: 13. From germline, CDR1 is SNHLY and CDR2 FYNNEI. The CDR3 loop spans 14 amino acids. This CDR3 is CARGTTSGGDTQYF. Written as DNA, the CDR3 is TGTGCCCGCGGGACTACCTCCGGCGGAGATACGCAGTATTTT.

This clonotype was seen a single time. V is TRBV28 and J is TRBJ2-1; 8 bases match TRBD2. This CDR3 comprises 19 residues. The J segment lost 7 bases and the V segment lost 5 bases, leaving 22 bases of the junction unmatched. Germline V lookup: CDR1 MDHEN, CDR2 SYDVKM. The chain's CDR3 is CASSQGTPWRLASGNEQFF. The CDR3 nucleotides read TGTGCCAGCAGTCAAGGGACCCCCTGGCGACTAGCGAGTGGAAATGAGCAGTTCTTC.

CDR3 in DNA: TGTGCCAGCAGTTCACCTGACGCGAGCTCCTACAATGAGCAGTACTTC. Residues: CASSSPDASSYNEQYF. The rearrangement links TRBV28 to TRBJ2-5; D is undetermined. The germline V gene has CDR1 MDHEN and CDR2 SYDVKM. The V and J ends lost 4 bases and 11 bases respectively, with 26 bases between them. The CDR3 has 16 amino acids.

This clonotype was counted a few times. The gene calls are TRBV28 and TRBJ2-7; TRBD2 might be the D (7 bases). Between the trimmed V and J ends, which lost 5 bases and 5 bases, there was a span of 16 bases. CDR3 length: 14 residues. The germline V gene has CDR1 MDHEN and CDR2 SYDVKM. In DNA form, the CDR3 reads TGTGCCAGCAGTAGGCAGGGAGGGACAAACGAGCAGTACTTC. Translation gives CASSRQGGTNEQYF.

To note about this clonotype: A junction boundary mismatches the germline segment, possibly from a read error. This chain uses TRBV7-2 with TRBJ2-5; 7 bases line up with TRBD2. The DNA end is a closer match to TRBJ2-7, so the J assignment may be wrong. The length of the CDR3 is 15 residues. Per the germline V gene, CDR1 is SGHTA and CDR2 is FQGNSA. The CDR3 DNA is TGTGCCAGCGGCTTACACGGGGCGGGGGACTACGAGCAGTACTTC. Amino acid sequence: CASGLHGAGDYEQYF.

The chain's CDR3 is CASSQPGQANAEAFF. The CDR3 bases are TGTGCCAGCAGCCAACCGGGACAGGCAAACGCAGAAGCTTTCTTT. V is TRBV4-2 and J is TRBJ1-1, with 8 bases fitting TRBD1. Trimming took 2 bases from V and 8 from J; bases not matched to a gene: 10. The CDR3 has 15 amino acids. CDR1 LGHNA and CDR2 YNFKEQ come from the germline V gene.